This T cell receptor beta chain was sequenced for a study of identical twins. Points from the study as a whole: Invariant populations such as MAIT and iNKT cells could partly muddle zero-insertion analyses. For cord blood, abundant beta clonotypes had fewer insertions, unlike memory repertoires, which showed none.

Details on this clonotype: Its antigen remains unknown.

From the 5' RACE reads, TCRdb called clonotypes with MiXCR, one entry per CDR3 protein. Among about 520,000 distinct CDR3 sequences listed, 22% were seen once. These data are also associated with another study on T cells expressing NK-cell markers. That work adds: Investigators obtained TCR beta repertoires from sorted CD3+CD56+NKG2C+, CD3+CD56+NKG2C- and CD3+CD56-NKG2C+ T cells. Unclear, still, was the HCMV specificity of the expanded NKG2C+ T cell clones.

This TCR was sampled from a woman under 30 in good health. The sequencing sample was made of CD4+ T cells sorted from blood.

In nucleotides, the CDR3 is TGTGCCAGCAGCCATCCGGGAGCAGGCACCGGGGAGCTGTTTTTT. Its protein product is CASSHPGAGTGELFF. The rearrangement uses TRBV4-2 and TRBJ2-2; D is possibly TRBD2 (6 bases). The V gene lost 3 bases and the J gene lost 4 bases, with 12 bases spanning the gap. The CDR3 loop spans 15 amino acids. Germline values: CDR1 LGHNA, CDR2 YNFKEQ.